This TCR beta chain derives from a study of shared clonotypes between healthy human individuals (dated by TCRdb to 2020 to 2021). For context, the study as a whole: The cohort comprised two women and a few men aged 18 to 49 years. Libraries were prepared and TCR repertoires were sequenced by different laboratories using diverse techniques, in order to increase sequencing depth and limit assay-specific biases. Per donor, three plates each were used for CD4 naive and CD4 memory, two for CD8 naive, and one for CD8 memory. To estimate repertoire size and how much clonotype sharing occurs between individuals, the study deeply sequenced the blood TCR repertoires of a handful of healthy adults. Per donor, leukapheresis produced somewhere between about 0.94 and 9.5 billion PBMCs.

Results and caveats for the whole study, not just this receptor: Pairwise subsampling indicated that sequencing depth was expected to affect the degree of clonotype sharing among donors. The small number of donors limited the genetic and exposure-history diversity represented. Rarefaction of sorted-subset datasets indicated incomplete sequencing despite the large sequencing depth. Compared with non-shared clonotypes, the clonotypes found in all four sorted-subset donors had higher generation probabilities. When a handful of donors were compared, the shared fraction of clonotypes was around 5.1% for naive CD4, over 3% for naive CD8, roughly 2.3% for memory CD4, and 0.35% to 0.5% for memory CD8. Sampling was restricted to blood, and TCR repertoires in tissues likely differ from the TCR repertoires found in blood. Naive subsets generally had larger estimated clonotype richness than memory subsets.

For the CD8 naive samples, CD45RO-negative cells were positively selected for CCR7, yielding a CD45RA+CCR7+ population from which TemRA cells were excluded. The donors were healthy, HIV-negative adults with no recently reported acute infections or vaccinations. All donors were Caucasian adults living in Nashville, Tennessee, USA. Blood was collected by leukapheresis, and PBMCs were isolated by Ficoll-Histopaque density gradient centrifugation and then cryopreserved in liquid nitrogen vapor phase. Analytical flow cytometry was used to check the purity and quantity of every magnetically sorted T cell population. Genomic DNA was isolated from every sorted fraction and measured by UV absorbance on a Nanodrop 2000c. This clone has a single count. Its antigen is unknown. Per-base qualities were not stored, and no clone one base away is much larger. Including the terminal cysteine and phenylalanine, the CDR3 comprises 15 residues. Only the CDR3 DNA is retained, 45 bases long and in frame from the first base. V is trimmed back by 5 bases and J by 3 bases, and the junction contains 5 bases that no gene match accounts for. The germline V gene specifies MNHNS as CDR1 and SASEGT as CDR2.

Using the deep immunoSEQ assay, multiplex PCR amplified TCR CDR3 regions from genomic DNA. Extracted genomic DNA from each cell subset was distributed evenly across all wells of several immunoSEQ 96-well plates, and each plate was treated as a replicate. Each replicate PCR for sorted subsets received about 0.2 ug genomic DNA, equal to roughly 30,000 T cell genomes. Purified libraries were measured with a Qubit 3.0 fluorometer, size-checked on a Bioanalyzer 2100, and measured again with the KAPA Library Quantification kit. A separate single-read 150-cycle Illumina NextSeq 550 flow cell was used to sequence each immunoSEQ 96-well plate. In the source study's methods: Because only junctional sequences without quality scores were contained in the immunoSEQ output, filtering matching that applied to full-length reads could not be performed. Sequences were annotated with PyIR, a Python wrapper for IgBLAST v1.9, and V/J genes and CDR3 were assigned using IMGT germline references. Reads with weak V/J assignments (E-value above 1e-6), missing CDR3, stop codons, out-of-frame junctions, or ambiguous translated residues were removed. V3J clonotypes were defined as sequences sharing an identical inferred V gene, J gene, and CDR3 amino acid sequence. Percentage overlap between repertoires was computed as shared unique clonotypes divided by the size of the smaller repertoire. Three approaches were used to assess repertoire richness: RTK rarefaction, the Chao1 estimator, and Recon v2.1 estimates of unobserved clonotypes. For all TCRbeta clonotypes obtained by the gDNA method from a few donors, generation probabilities were computed with OLGA. What TCRdb holds here is the immuneACCESS table cut down to in-frame rearrangements. Part of the clones is not present; checked against another copy, under half of the missing clones reflect an unresolved V gene, and the others are unexplained. For V, J and clone size, that table is used; D and trimming come from the DNA. Recorded for this sample are about 2 million clones; about 94% of them occurred a single time. The top ten hold 1.1% of the sample.

The clonotype originates from a young man in good health. Sequencing was carried out using naive CD8+ T cells sorted from blood. The sample's cell subset or site, from its label and the paper: CD45RA+CCR7+. The receptor chain draws on TRBV6-1 and TRBJ2-1; 9 nucleotides in the junction match TRBD1. CDR3 loop: CASSPRQGDYNEQFF. The base sequence is TGTGCCAGCAGTCCCCGACAGGGGGACTACAATGAGCAGTTCTTC.